This record looks at one T cell receptor (beta chain) sequence and its context. This entry is derived from a study of blood T cell repertoires in COVID-19. V lost 3 bases to trimming and J lost 0 bases, with 12 bases between them. Germline CDR1 is MNHEY and CDR2 is SMNVEV (reference sequence). The CDR3 length is 16 residues. Libraries were prepared by immunoSEQ multiplex PCR; TCRdb keeps only in-frame clonotypes and omits some of them. Of 85,000 to 130,000 clones in the sample, more than 85% are singletons; the top ten hold around 5.8%. Specimen: peripheral blood. The chain links TRBV27 to TRBJ1-3; D might be TRBD1 (6 bases). The receptor comes from a human donor in a cohort sampled during active COVID-19. CDR3 protein: CASSFTSDSSGNTIYF. CDR3 bases: TGTGCCAGCAGTTTTACCTCGGACAGCTCTGGAAACACCATATATTTT.